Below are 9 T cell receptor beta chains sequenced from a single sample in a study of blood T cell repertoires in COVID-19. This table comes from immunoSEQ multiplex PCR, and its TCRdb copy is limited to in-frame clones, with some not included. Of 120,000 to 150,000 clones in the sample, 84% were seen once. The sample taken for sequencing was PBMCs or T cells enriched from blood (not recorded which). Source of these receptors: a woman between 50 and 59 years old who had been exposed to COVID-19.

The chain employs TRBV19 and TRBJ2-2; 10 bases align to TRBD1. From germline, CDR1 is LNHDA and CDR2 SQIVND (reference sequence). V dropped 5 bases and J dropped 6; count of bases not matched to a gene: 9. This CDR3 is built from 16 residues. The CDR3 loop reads CASSPQTGGGPGELFF. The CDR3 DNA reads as TGTGCCAGTAGTCCACAGACAGGGGGCGGACCCGGGGAGCTGTTTTTT.

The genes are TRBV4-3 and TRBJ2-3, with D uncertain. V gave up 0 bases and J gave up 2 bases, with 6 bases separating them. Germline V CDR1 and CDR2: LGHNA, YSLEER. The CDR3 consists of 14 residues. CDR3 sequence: CASSQDLFTDTQYF. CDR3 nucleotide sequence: TGCGCCAGCAGCCAAGATCTATTCACAGATACGCAGTATTTT.

The CDR3: CASSFALARRSPLHF. The CDR3 region has the DNA TGTGCCAGCAGCTTCGCACTGGCGAGGAGGTCACCCCTCCACTTT. The chain links TRBV5-6 to TRBJ1-6; no firm D call. The CDR3 length is 15 residues. The V gene lost 2 bases and the J gene lost 10 bases, with 16 bases spanning the gap. Germline V gives CDR1 SGHDT, CDR2 YYEEEE.

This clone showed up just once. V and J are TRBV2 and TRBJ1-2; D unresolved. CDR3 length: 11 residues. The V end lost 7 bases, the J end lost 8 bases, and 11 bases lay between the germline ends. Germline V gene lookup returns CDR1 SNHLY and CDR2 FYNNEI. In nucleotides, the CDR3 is TGTGCCAGCATGGTCTATCGCGGCTACACCTTC. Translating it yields CASMVYRGYTF.

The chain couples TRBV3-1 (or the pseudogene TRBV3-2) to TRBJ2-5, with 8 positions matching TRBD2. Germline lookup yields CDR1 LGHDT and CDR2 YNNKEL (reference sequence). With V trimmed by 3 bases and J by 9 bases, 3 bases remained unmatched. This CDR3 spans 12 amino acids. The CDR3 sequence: CASSHTLAAQYF. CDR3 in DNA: TGTGCCAGCAGCCATACACTAGCGGCCCAGTACTTC.

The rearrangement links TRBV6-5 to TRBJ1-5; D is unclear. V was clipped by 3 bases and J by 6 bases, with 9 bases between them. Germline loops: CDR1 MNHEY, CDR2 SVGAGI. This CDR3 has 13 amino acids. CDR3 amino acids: CASSYNSRQPQHF. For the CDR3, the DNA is TGTGCCAGCAGTTATAATAGTCGTCAGCCCCAGCATTTT.

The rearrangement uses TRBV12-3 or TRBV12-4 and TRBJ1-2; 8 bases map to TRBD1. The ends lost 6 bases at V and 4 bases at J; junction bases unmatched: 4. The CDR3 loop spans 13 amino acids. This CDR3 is CASSSDRVYGYTF. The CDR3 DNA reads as TGTGCCAGCAGCTCGGACAGGGTCTATGGCTACACCTTC.

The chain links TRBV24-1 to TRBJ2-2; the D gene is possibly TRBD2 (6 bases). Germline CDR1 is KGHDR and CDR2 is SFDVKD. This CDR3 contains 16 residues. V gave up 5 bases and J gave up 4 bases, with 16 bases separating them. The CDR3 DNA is TGTGCCACCAGTGCCTCTCTCGGGGGTGGCACCGGGGAGCTGTTTTTT. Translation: CATSASLGGGTGELFF.

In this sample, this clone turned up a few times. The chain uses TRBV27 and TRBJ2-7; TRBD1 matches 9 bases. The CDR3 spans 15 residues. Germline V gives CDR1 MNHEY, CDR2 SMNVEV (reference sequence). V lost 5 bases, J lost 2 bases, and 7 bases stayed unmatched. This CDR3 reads CASSEGTGKTYEQYF. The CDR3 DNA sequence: TGTGCCAGCAGTGAAGGGACAGGGAAAACCTACGAGCAGTACTTC.